Each of the 8 T cell receptor beta chains below was sequenced from the same sample in a study of cytomegalovirus exposure and HLA in healthy donors. PCR amplification relied on 60 Vbeta primers (plus 13 Jbeta primers). Method: immunoSEQ multiplex PCR; TCRdb's copy keeps in-frame clones and lacks some. The sample has 150,000 or so clones, 76% seen once. The specimen sequenced was PBMCs. All receptors come from a female donor in good health and CMV-seronegative.

This CDR3 is CASRVGPNYGYTF. CDR3 DNA sequence: TGTGCCAGCAGGGTTGGCCCGAACTATGGCTACACCTTC. This chain uses TRBV6-5 with TRBJ1-2; no reliable D call. In germline, CDR1 is MNHEY, CDR2 SVGAGI. This CDR3 is 13 amino acids long. V dropped 6 bases and J dropped 2 bases, with 10 bases sitting between them.

The rearrangement joins TRBV9 to TRBJ1-4; D call uncertain. Germline V gene lookup returns CDR1 SGDLS and CDR2 YYNGEE. The CDR3 consists of 15 residues. Deletions cut 3 bases from V and 2 bases from J, with 11 bases between. CDR3 in DNA: TGTGCCAGCAGCGGGAGTCCCGGGACTAATGAAAAACTGTTTTTT. This codes for CASSGSPGTNEKLFF.

This rearrangement joins TRBV7-9 to TRBJ1-6; D is unclear. Germline CDR1 and CDR2: SEHNR and FQNEAQ (reference sequence). The V gene lost 1 base and the J gene lost 7 bases, with 8 bases spanning the gap. The CDR3 covers 14 residues. CDR3 nucleotides: TGTGCCAGCAGCTTAGGGACTGTAAATTCACCCCTCCACTTT. Translating gives CASSLGTVNSPLHF.

V gene TRBV30 combines with J gene TRBJ1-6, with 9 bases matching TRBD1. Trimming removed 3 bases from V and 5 bases from J; junction bases left unmatched: 5. The CDR3 covers 15 residues. Germline V gene lookup returns CDR1 GTSNPN and CDR2 SVGIG (reference sequence). Here the CDR3 DNA reads TGTGCCTGGAGGGGACAGGGAGGGGATAATTCACCCCTCCACTTT. Protein: CAWRGQGGDNSPLHF.

The rearrangement uses TRBV7-2 and TRBJ1-1; TRBD1 is a possible D gene (6 bases). This CDR3 has 14 amino acids. The germline CDR1 and CDR2 sequences are SGHTA and FQGNSA. The germline V and J ends were trimmed by 4 bases and 0 bases, with 9 bases remaining between them. The chain's CDR3 is CASSSGGMNTEAFF. The CDR3 DNA reads TGTGCCAGCAGCTCTGGGGGCATGAACACTGAAGCTTTCTTT.

The chain has TRBV5-1 and TRBJ2-1; D gene uncertain. Trimming left V 0 bases short and J 2 bases short, with 9 bases between. This CDR3 spans 15 amino acids. CDR1 and CDR2 from the germline V gene are SGHRS and YFSETQ. This CDR3 reads CASSLARSPYNEQFF. Written as DNA, the CDR3 is TGCGCCAGCAGCTTGGCCAGGTCCCCCTACAATGAGCAGTTCTTC.

V and J are TRBV7-2 and TRBJ2-6, with unresolved D. This CDR3 has 15 amino acids. V lost 7 bases and J lost 0, with 10 bases in between. Germline CDR1 and CDR2: SGHTA and FQGNSA. The CDR3 region has the DNA TGTGCCAGCACCCTCCAGGTCTCTGGGGCCAACGTCCTGACTTTC. Protein sequence: CASTLQVSGANVLTF.

A few counts support this clone. The rearrangement joins TRBV7-8 to TRBJ2-7; 7 positions match TRBD1. In germline, CDR1 is SGHVS, CDR2 FQNEAQ. Losses at the gene ends were 3 bases for V and 3 bases for J; bases not matched to a gene: 8. This CDR3 comprises 15 residues. CDR3 in DNA: TGTGCCAGCAGCTTCAGCGACAGGGAAGGCTACGAGCAGTACTTC. This translates into CASSFSDREGYEQYF.